The clone carrying this TCR beta chain was observed at least ten times. Its antigen remains unknown. This sample was taken from a study of Graves' ophthalmopathy and Graves' hyperthyroidism. General observations from the study: Among thyroid clonotypes expanded above 0.001 frequency, most also appeared in blood.

Having ophthalmopathy, the donors showed moderate-to-severe activity, CAS ≥3 and NOSPECS ≥4, with disease lasting under 3 months. Orbital computed tomography, together with clinical symptoms, serum thyroxine, TRAb and thyroid ultrasound, was used for diagnosis. Sampling around 9 ml of fresh peripheral blood provided the PBMCs. Using RNA transcripts, the TCR beta CDR3 regions were amplified. The workflow started with a first-round RT-PCR run with HTBI primers and then moved on to a second-round multiplex PCR. TCRdb re-derived calls from the multiplex PCR reads in MiXCR, one entry per CDR3 protein. The profile shows 600,000 to 700,000 distinct CDR3 sequences, under 50% of them singletons. Sequences were obtained from peripheral blood. This receptor was identified in an adult man with Graves' ophthalmopathy.

The CDR3 loop reads CASSAVGLGLAGAPGELFF. The CDR3 DNA sequence: TGTGCCAGCAGCGCGGTGGGGCTTGGACTAGCGGGAGCACCCGGGGAGCTGTTTTTT. The chain couples TRBV7-9 to TRBJ2-2, with 13 bases aligning to TRBD2. The J segment lost 6 bases and the V segment lost 5 bases, leaving 15 bases of the junction unmatched. CDR3 size: 19 residues. Germline V lookup: CDR1 SEHNR, CDR2 FQNEAQ (reference sequence).